This entry concerns a single TCR beta chain. The record originates from a study of blood T cell repertoires in COVID-19. The germline CDR1 and CDR2 sequences are SGDLS and YYNGEE. Trimming cost V 3 bases and J 4 bases; bases outside gene matches: 8. The CDR3 runs to 15 residues. TCRdb keeps only in-frame clones here, not all; method: immunoSEQ multiplex PCR. The sample has over 35,000 clones; 69% are singletons. Sequencing was carried out using peripheral blood. The gene calls are TRBV9 and TRBJ1-2, with TRBD1 identical over 8 bases. The TCR originated in a man older than 75 with acute or convalescent COVID-19. Written as DNA, the CDR3 is TGTGCCAGCAGCGGATTCAGGGGGCTGTTCTATGGCTACACCTTC. The encoded protein is CASSGFRGLFYGYTF. Supplemented by reference TRBV9 and TRBJ1-2, the full variable domain reads DSGVTQTPKHLITATGQRVTLRCSPRSGDLSVYWYQQSLDQGLQFLIQYYNGEERAKGNILERFSAQQFPDLHSELNLSSLELGDSALYFCASSGFRGLFYGYTFGSGTRLTVV.